This TCR beta chain was recovered during a study of PD-L1 blockade in urothelial cancer. Study information: Prior regimens of chemotherapy numbered 0 to 3 per patient. At 3 weeks (second dose) and 6 weeks after starting treatment, blood was analyzed.

The CDR3 runs to 14 residues. The germline CDR1 and CDR2 sequences are KGHSH and LQKENI. Germline trimming cut 4 bases from V and 3 bases from J; bases unmatched to any gene: 6. TCRdb keeps only in-frame clones here, not all; method: immunoSEQ multiplex PCR. The sample yields fewer than 50,000 clones, 88% seen once. This clone appeared once. As yet, its antigen is unknown. Time point meaning: pretreatment peripheral blood. The study, taken as a whole, reports: Durable-benefit patients expanded tumor-associated blood clones more at 3 weeks. Pretreatment clonality of the blood TCR repertoire below the median was predictive of superior survival.

The chain carries TRBV18 and TRBJ2-7, with 7 bases that match TRBD1. The specimen was PBMCs, collected around atezolizumab (anti-PD-L1) treatment. This receptor was taken from a donor older than 35 with urothelial cancer. CDR3 sequence (DNA): TGTGCCAGCTCACGACAGGGTTTTGACTACGAGCAGTACTTC. This gives the protein CASSRQGFDYEQYF.